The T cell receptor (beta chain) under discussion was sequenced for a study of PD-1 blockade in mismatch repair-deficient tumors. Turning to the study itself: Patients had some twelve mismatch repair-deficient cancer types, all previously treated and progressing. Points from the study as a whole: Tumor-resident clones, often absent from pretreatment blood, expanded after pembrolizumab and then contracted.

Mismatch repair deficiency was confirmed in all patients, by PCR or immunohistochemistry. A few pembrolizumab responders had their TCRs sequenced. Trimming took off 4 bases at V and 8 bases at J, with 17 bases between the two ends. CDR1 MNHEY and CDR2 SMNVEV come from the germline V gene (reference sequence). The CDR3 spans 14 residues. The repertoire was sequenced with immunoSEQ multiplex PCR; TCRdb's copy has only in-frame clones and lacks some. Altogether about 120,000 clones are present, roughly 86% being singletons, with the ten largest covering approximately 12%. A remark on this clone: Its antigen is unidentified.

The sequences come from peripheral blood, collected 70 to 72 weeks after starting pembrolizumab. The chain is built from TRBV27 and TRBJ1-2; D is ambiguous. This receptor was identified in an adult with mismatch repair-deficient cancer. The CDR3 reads CASSYKGPPEGYTF. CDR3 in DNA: TGTGCCAGCAGTTATAAAGGACCGCCGGAGGGCTACACCTTC.